Below, 18 T cell receptor beta chains from the same sample are listed, as sequenced in a study of identical twins. In TCRdb, the 5' RACE reads were re-called with MiXCR into one record per CDR3 protein. The profile shows a few hundred thousand distinct CDR3 sequences, 9% to 15% of them singletons. These data were likewise used in another study, on yellow fever vaccine responses in identical twins.

Sequencing was done on a sample of CD8+ T cells sorted from blood. These receptors all stem from a young woman in good health.

The V gene is TRBV11-1, the J gene TRBJ2-2; 11 bases align to TRBD2. The CDR3 is 22 amino acids. J lost 0 bases, V lost 0 bases, and 15 bases had no gene match. Per the germline V gene, CDR1 is SGHAT and CDR2 is FQDESV (reference sequence). The CDR3 reads CASSLARNIVGTSGANTGELFF. As DNA, the CDR3 is TGTGCCAGCAGCTTAGCCAGAAACATTGTGGGGACTAGCGGAGCGAACACCGGGGAGCTGTTTTTT.

This clonotype showed up just a few times. The rearrangement joins TRBV7-9 to TRBJ2-5; possibly TRBD2 for D (5 bases). The ends were cut back, 7 bases at V and 5 bases at J, with 20 bases in the middle. The germline gives CDR1 SEHNR, CDR2 FQNEAQ (reference sequence). The CDR3 sequence is 15 residues long. CDR3 residues: CASTLDDGVPETQYF. The CDR3 coding sequence is TGTGCCAGCACCTTGGACGACGGGGTACCGGAGACCCAGTACTTC.

The genes are TRBV20-1 and TRBJ2-2; 9 nucleotides agree with TRBD1. J lost 6 bases, V lost 6 bases, and 5 bases had no gene match. The V gene's germline CDR1 is DFQATT and CDR2 SNEGSKA (reference sequence). The CDR3 length is 13 residues. Written as DNA, the CDR3 is TGCAGTGCCAGGGACAGGGAGGCCGGGGAGCTGTTTTTT. Translation gives CSARDREAGELFF.

The rearrangement links TRBV12-3 or TRBV12-4 to TRBJ2-7; a possible D gene is TRBD1 (5 bases). V was clipped by 1 base and J by 6 bases, with 13 bases between them. The CDR3 totals 14 residues. The CDR3 DNA is TGTGCCAGCAGTTTAGAGGGGCCCAATGGCGAGCAGTACGTC. Translation: CASSLEGPNGEQYV.

The chain recombines TRBV4-1 with TRBJ1-2, with D perhaps matching TRBD1 (5 bases). The CDR3 has 13 residues. Trimming cost V 1 base and J 6 bases, with 9 bases left between them. Germline V gene data show CDR1 as MGHRA and CDR2 as YSYEKL. CDR3 in DNA: TGCGCCAGCAGCCAAGGGGGCGGGGATGGCTACACCTTC. The encoded protein is CASSQGGGDGYTF.

The rearrangement links TRBV4-1 to TRBJ2-5; D is tentatively TRBD1 or TRBD2 (6 bases each). The CDR3 has 16 amino acids. The germline V gene encodes CDR1 MGHRA and CDR2 YSYEKL. The V end was cut by 1 base, the J end by 5 bases, with 17 bases between. CDR3 bases: TGCGCCAGCAGCCAAGGCCAGATGGACAGCGGGGAGACCCAGTACTTC. Protein product: CASSQGQMDSGETQYF.

In the case of this clonotype: A read error may produce the germline difference seen at one junction end. The chain links TRBV9 to TRBJ2-7, with TRBD2 as a possible D gene (6 bases). CDR1 and CDR2 from the germline V gene are SGDLS and YYNGEE. The CDR3 consists of 13 residues. CDR3 bases: TGTGCCAGAAGCGTAGTCTACGGGAGCGAGCAGTACTTC. Its translation: CARSVVYGSEQYF.

This clonotype was observed a few times. The V gene is TRBV9, the J gene TRBJ2-5; unclear D gene. The CDR3 contains 14 residues. Deletions cut 0 bases from V and 7 bases from J, with 13 bases between. Germline-derived CDR1 and CDR2 are SGDLS and YYNGEE. CDR3 protein: CASSVDGDLGTQYF. CDR3 bases: TGTGCCAGCAGCGTAGATGGAGATCTAGGGACCCAGTACTTC. The complete variable domain, with remaining parts taken from reference TRBV9 and TRBJ2-5, reads DSGVTQTPKHLITATGQRVTLRCSPRSGDLSVYWYQQSLDQGLQFLIQYYNGEERAKGNILERFSAQQFPDLHSELNLSSLELGDSALYFCASSVDGDLGTQYFGPGTRLLVL.

The chain couples TRBV2 to TRBJ2-5; 7 nucleotides align to TRBD1. With V trimmed by 1 base and J by 4 bases, 3 bases remained unmatched. The CDR3 extends over 14 amino acids. CDR1 SNHLY and CDR2 FYNNEI come from the germline V gene. The DNA of the CDR3 is TGTGCCAGCAGTGAAGTTGGACAGGCAGAGACCCAGTACTTC. Translating gives CASSEVGQAETQYF.

This clonotype was seen a few times. One end of the junction fails to match germline, which may point to a read error. V is TRBV25-1 and J is TRBJ2-5; a weak D match, TRBD2 (5 bases). The CDR3 consists of 14 residues. CDR1 and CDR2 (germline): MGHDK, SYGVNS. The CDR3 reads CASTETIAGETQYF. CDR3 sequence (DNA): TGTGCCAGCACTGAAACAATCGCGGGCGAGACCCAGTACTTC. The full variable domain, its missing parts supplied by reference TRBV25-1 and TRBJ2-5, is EADIYQTPRYLVIGTGKKITLECSQTMGHDKMYWYQQDPGMELHLIHYSYGVNSTEKGDLSSESTVSRIRTEHFPLTLESARPSHTSQYLCASTETIAGETQYFGPGTRLLVL.

This clonotype turned up a few times. This chain connects TRBV6-5 to TRBJ2-1, with a tentative D call TRBD2 (5 bases). The CDR3 is made up of 16 amino acids. The ends were cut back, 0 bases at V and 4 bases at J, with 13 bases in the middle. CDR1 and CDR2 (germline): MNHEY, SVGAGI. The chain's CDR3 is CASSYSWTQWYNEQFF. The CDR3 nucleotides read TGTGCCAGCAGTTACTCGTGGACTCAGTGGTACAATGAGCAGTTCTTC.

The sample holds many counts of this clonotype. The chain has TRBV12-3 or TRBV12-4 and TRBJ2-5, with D possibly being TRBD1 (6 bases). Trimming stripped 7 bases from V and 2 bases from J, with 11 bases between. The CDR3 sequence is 13 residues long. CDR3 nucleotides: TGTGCCAGCACGCCAGGGGCGCAAGAGACCCAGTACTTC. As protein: CASTPGAQETQYF.

This clonotype was seen more than once but under ten times. V gene TRBV2 combines with J gene TRBJ1-5; D gene unclear. Germline CDR1 SNHLY, CDR2 FYNNEI. CDR3 size: 14 residues. Trimming cost V 0 bases and J 4 bases, with 7 bases left between them. CDR3 in amino acids: CASSEALVNQPQHF. The CDR3 DNA follows: TGTGCCAGCAGTGAAGCGCTAGTAAATCAGCCCCAGCATTTT.

This clonotype has only a few counts. The chain links TRBV27 to TRBJ2-1; 10 nucleotides match TRBD2. This CDR3 is built from 16 residues. Germline CDR1 is MNHEY and CDR2 is SMNVEV (reference sequence). With 1 base clipped from V and 8 bases from J, the junction kept 8 bases outside the gene matches. This chain's CDR3 is CASSLYKRGGGDEQFF. The CDR3 coding sequence is TGTGCCAGCAGTTTATATAAGCGGGGGGGTGGGGATGAGCAGTTCTTC.

This clonotype has a handful of counts. The chain is built from TRBV7-8 and TRBJ2-3; 12 bases line up with TRBD2. V trimming: 5 bases; J trimming: 4 bases; junction bases outside the gene matches: 13. This CDR3 is built from 18 residues. Germline V lookup: CDR1 SGHVS, CDR2 FQNEAQ. The CDR3 spells CASSHDGLAGTAPDTQYF. The CDR3 region has the DNA TGTGCCAGCAGCCACGATGGACTAGCGGGGACAGCCCCAGATACGCAGTATTTT.

This clonotype has just a few counts. V is TRBV6-1 and J is TRBJ2-7; TRBD1 aligns across 12 bases. The V segment lost 7 bases and the J segment 6 bases; nucleotides outside the gene matches: 7. Germline V gene lookup returns CDR1 MNHNS and CDR2 SASEGT. The CDR3 consists of 14 residues. CDR3: CASNPGTGGSEQYF. CDR3 DNA: TGTGCCAGCAACCCAGGGACAGGGGGCTCCGAGCAGTACTTC.

The chain couples TRBV9 to TRBJ2-3, with D perhaps assigned TRBD1 or TRBD2 (5 bases each). V was cut by 3 bases and J by 1 base, with 15 bases left in between. The CDR3 length is 16 residues. From germline, CDR1 is SGDLS and CDR2 YYNGEE. The CDR3 DNA sequence: TGTGCCAGCAGCGCCTGGGATCGGGGCGGCACAGATACGCAGTATTTT. This translates into CASSAWDRGGTDTQYF. Based on the CDR3 plus reference TRBV9 and TRBJ2-3, the full variable domain is DSGVTQTPKHLITATGQRVTLRCSPRSGDLSVYWYQQSLDQGLQFLIQYYNGEERAKGNILERFSAQQFPDLHSELNLSSLELGDSALYFCASSAWDRGGTDTQYFGPGTRLTVL.

This clonotype was detected a few times. The rearrangement joins TRBV2 to TRBJ2-2, with 12 positions matching TRBD2. Germline CDR1 reads SNHLY; CDR2 reads FYNNEI. J lost 7 bases, V lost 10 bases, and 7 bases had no gene match. There are 14 residues in the CDR3. CDR3 DNA: TGTGCCATTGGACTAGCGGGATTTGGCGGGGAGCTGTTTTTT. Encoded protein: CAIGLAGFGGELFF.